This T cell receptor (beta chain) was documented in a study of cytomegalovirus exposure and HLA in healthy donors. Broader study findings: TCR beta V- and J-gene trimming was later associated with a missense DCLRE1C variant. Overall, approximately 150 TCR beta chains were annotated as cytomegalovirus-associated.

Germline V gene sequence: CDR1 MGHRA, CDR2 YSYEKL. There are 14 residues in the CDR3. Between the trimmed V and J ends, which lost 4 bases and 0 bases, there was a span of 10 bases. Both 60 Vbeta primers and 13 Jbeta primers went into the PCR. Sequencing was performed with immunoSEQ multiplex PCR; in TCRdb, only in-frame clones are kept and a portion is missing. The repertoire has about 180,000 clones, approximately 82% of them found once; the top ten carry under 1.5%. About this clone itself: Antigen: not known.

The rearrangement uses TRBV4-1 and TRBJ2-7; D may be TRBD1 (6 bases). This TCR came from a girl aged 2 to 9 in good health and CMV-seropositive. The material sequenced was PBMCs. The CDR3 loop is CASSRSDSSYEQYF. Here the CDR3 DNA reads TGCGCCAGCAGCCGGTCGGACAGCTCCTACGAGCAGTACTTC.